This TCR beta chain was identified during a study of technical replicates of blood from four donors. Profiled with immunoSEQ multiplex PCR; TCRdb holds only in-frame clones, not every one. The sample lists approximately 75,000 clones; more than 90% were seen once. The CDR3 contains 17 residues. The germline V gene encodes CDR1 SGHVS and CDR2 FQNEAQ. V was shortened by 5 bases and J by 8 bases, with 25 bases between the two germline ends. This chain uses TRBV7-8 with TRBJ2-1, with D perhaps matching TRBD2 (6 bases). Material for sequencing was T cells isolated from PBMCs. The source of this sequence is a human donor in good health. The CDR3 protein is CASSPLIGTLSPDEQFF. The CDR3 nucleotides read TGTGCCAGCAGCCCGTTAATTGGGACTCTTTCCCCAGATGAGCAGTTCTTC.